This entry lists 30 T cell receptor beta chains sequenced from one sample in a study of blood T cell repertoires in COVID-19. Only in-frame clones appear in the TCRdb table, and some are missing; sequencing was by immunoSEQ multiplex PCR. Of under 110,000 clones listed, around 93% were seen once; the top ten hold approximately 15%. Sequencing was done on a sample of peripheral blood. These receptors came from a middle-aged man with acute or convalescent COVID-19.

This chain connects TRBV11-2 to TRBJ2-7, with D unresolved. The CDR3 length is 11 residues. Germline CDR1 reads SGHAT; CDR2 reads FQNNGV. The V gene lost 6 bases and the J gene lost 3 bases, with 6 bases spanning the gap. In DNA, the CDR3 is TGTGCCAGCAGTTACAGCTACGAGCAGTACTTC. Encoded protein: CASSYSYEQYF.

The chain employs TRBV5-4 and TRBJ2-5, with 10 bases identical to TRBD2. The CDR3 is 16 amino acids. Trimming removed 9 bases from V and 0 bases from J; junction bases left unmatched: 11. Germline loops: CDR1 SGHNT, CDR2 YYREEE (reference sequence). DNA of the CDR3: TGTGCCATCCCAAAGCGGGGGGGCAACGACCAAGAGACCCAGTACTTC. Amino acid sequence: CAIPKRGGNDQETQYF.

The genes are TRBV3-1 (or the pseudogene TRBV3-2) and TRBJ1-3; D is possibly TRBD1 (5 bases). The CDR3 contains 15 residues. From germline, CDR1 is LGHDT and CDR2 YNNKEL (reference sequence). Trimming removed 4 bases at V and 4 bases at J, with 14 bases between. CDR3 coding DNA: TGTGCCAGCAGCCCTTACAGGACCTCCGGAAACACCATATATTTT. Translated, it gives CASSPYRTSGNTIYF.

Note on this clone: Other DNA sequences of this sample code for an identical CDR3. This rearrangement joins TRBV3-1 (or the pseudogene TRBV3-2) to TRBJ2-3; 7 bases are shared with TRBD2. Germline V gene sequence: CDR1 LGHDT, CDR2 YNNKEL (reference sequence). The V gene end was trimmed by 4 bases and the J gene end by 1 base; junction bases not matched to a gene: 8. This CDR3 spans 16 amino acids. CDR3 nucleotide sequence: TGTGCCAGCAGCCGGTCCGGACGGGGGGGCACAGATACGCAGTATTTT. Amino acid sequence: CASSRSGRGGTDTQYF.

This chain links TRBV13 with TRBJ1-1; possibly TRBD1 for D (6 bases). The CDR3 is 14 amino acids. The V and J ends lost 5 bases and 1 base respectively, with 11 bases between them. Germline values: CDR1 PRHDT, CDR2 FYEKMQ (reference sequence). The CDR3 DNA reads TGTGCCAGCAGCCCAACAGGGAGGAACACTGAAGCTTTCTTT. It specifies CASSPTGRNTEAFF.

This chain uses TRBV9 with TRBJ1-3; 10 nucleotides line up with TRBD1. V lost 4 bases to trimming and J lost 3 bases; unmatched junction nucleotides: 4. Germline V gives CDR1 SGDLS, CDR2 YYNGEE. CDR3 length: 15 residues. This chain's CDR3 is CASSTGTGVGNTIYF. The CDR3 DNA reads TGTGCCAGCAGCACCGGGACAGGGGTTGGAAACACCATATATTTT.

The chain combines TRBV10-3 with TRBJ2-5; 13 bases agree with TRBD2. Trimming at V came to 1 base and at J to 5 bases, leaving 4 bases not matched to a gene. The CDR3 covers 16 residues. Germline V gene data show CDR1 as ENHRY and CDR2 as SYGVKD. CDR3: CAISEWTSGGSETQYF. CDR3 DNA: TGTGCCATCAGTGAGTGGACTAGCGGGGGCTCTGAGACCCAGTACTTC.

The J gene is TRBJ1-5, the V gene TRBV19; D remains ambiguous. Germline V gene data show CDR1 as LNHDA and CDR2 as SQIVND (reference sequence). The CDR3 covers 15 residues. Trimming shortened V by 4 bases and J by 0 bases, and 10 bases separated the two germline ends. The CDR3 is CASSRPGYSNQPQHF. CDR3 coding DNA: TGTGCCAGTAGTAGGCCCGGGTATAGCAATCAGCCCCAGCATTTT.

The chain is built from TRBV19 and TRBJ1-5, with a weak D call TRBD1 (6 bases). Looked up from germline, CDR1 is LNHDA and CDR2 is SQIVND (reference sequence). Trimming left V 5 bases short and J 9 bases short, with 20 bases between. The CDR3 has 15 residues. CDR3 in DNA: TGTGCCAGTAGTGGCCCCGGGGGGCCCTTAGGGCCCCAGCATTTT. Its translation is CASSGPGGPLGPQHF.

This clone has only one observation. V usage is TRBV7-2 and J usage is TRBJ1-2, with unresolved D. The CDR3 has 14 amino acids. The germline V gene has CDR1 SGHTA and CDR2 FQGNSA. V lost 5 bases and J lost 6, with 16 bases in between. DNA of the CDR3: TGTGCCAGCAGCCCCGGTGGGAGGAGGGATGGCTACACCTTC. Protein: CASSPGGRRDGYTF.

J is TRBJ2-7 and V is TRBV18; 10 bases map to TRBD1. Germline V gives CDR1 KGHSH, CDR2 LQKENI. The CDR3 contains 14 residues. Losses at the gene ends were 6 bases for V and 4 bases for J; bases not matched to a gene: 6. The CDR3 bases are TGTGCCAGCTCCCCGGGACAGGGGTTATACGAGCAGTACTTC. Encoded protein: CASSPGQGLYEQYF.

This rearrangement joins TRBV28 to TRBJ1-2; 7 nucleotides agree with TRBD1. The V and J ends lost 8 bases and 4 bases, in that order; junction bases with no gene match: 10. Germline V gives CDR1 MDHEN, CDR2 SYDVKM. The CDR3 length is 14 residues. The CDR3 nucleotides read TGTGCCAGCTGTCCGCGCGGACAGGTCTATGGCTACACCTTC. Its protein is CASCPRGQVYGYTF.

V and J are TRBV14 and TRBJ2-1, with 11 bases that match TRBD1. V was clipped by 7 bases and J by 6 bases; unmatched bases: 11. This CDR3 region has 16 residues. Germline CDR1 is SGHDN and CDR2 is FVKESK. The CDR3 protein is CASNKLRTGGSNEQFF. The CDR3 coding sequence is TGTGCCAGCAACAAATTACGGACAGGGGGCTCCAATGAGCAGTTCTTC.

The chain recombines TRBV7-2 with TRBJ2-1; 8 bases map to TRBD1. The CDR3 extends over 14 amino acids. Germline CDR1 is SGHTA and CDR2 is FQGNSA. V shed 3 bases, J shed 5 bases, and the junction held 3 bases outside the gene matches. CDR3 DNA sequence: TGTGCCAGCAGCTTGGACAGGGCGAACAATGAGCAGTTCTTC. Its translation is CASSLDRANNEQFF. Together with reference TRBV7-2 and TRBJ2-1, the CDR3 gives the full variable domain: GAGVSQSPSNKVTEKGKDVELRCDPISGHTALYWYRQSLGQGLEFLIYFQGNSAPDKSGLPSDRFSAERTGGSVSTLTIQRTQQEDSAVYLCASSLDRANNEQFFGPGTRLTVL.

Comment on this clone: The same CDR3 can be traced to other DNA sequences in this sample. The genes are TRBV27 and TRBJ1-2, with 7 bases aligning to TRBD1. The J segment lost 2 bases and the V segment lost 5 bases, leaving 5 bases of the junction unmatched. The germline V gene has CDR1 MNHEY and CDR2 SMNVEV (reference sequence). The CDR3 length is 14 residues. DNA of the CDR3: TGTGCCAGCAGTCCCAGACAGGGAAACTATGGCTACACCTTC. Translation gives CASSPRQGNYGYTF.

J is TRBJ1-3 and V is TRBV7-2; 11 bases line up with TRBD1. Germline CDR1 SGHTA, CDR2 FQGNSA. The J segment lost 0 bases and the V segment lost 0 bases, leaving 7 bases of the junction unmatched. The CDR3 has 19 residues. CDR3 nucleotides: TGTGCCAGCAGCTTAGCGCCGACCGGGACAGGGGGCTCTGGAAACACCATATATTTT. Translation gives CASSLAPTGTGGSGNTIYF.

This chain uses TRBV7-8 with TRBJ1-4; weak D call: TRBD1 (6 bases). Germline loops: CDR1 SGHVS, CDR2 FQNEAQ. V shed 5 bases and J shed 2 bases, with 15 bases lying between them. The CDR3 has 16 amino acids. In DNA form, the CDR3 reads TGTGCCAGCAGCGGATGGAACAGGGCGACTAATGAAAAACTGTTTTTT. Its protein is CASSGWNRATNEKLFF.

The CDR3 DNA reads as TGTGCCAGCAGTGAATTTACAGGGGAGGCTGGCTACACCTTC. It translates to CASSEFTGEAGYTF. This sequence joins TRBV25-1 and TRBJ1-2, with 7 positions matching TRBD1. The V gene end was trimmed by 1 base and the J gene end by 7 bases; junction bases not matched to a gene: 6. Germline assignment: CDR1 MGHDK and CDR2 SYGVNS. This CDR3 is built from 14 residues.

This clone was seen just once. The gene calls are TRBV28 and TRBJ1-5, with D possibly TRBD1 on 5 matching bases. The CDR3 sequence is 15 residues long. Germline V gene data show CDR1 as MDHEN and CDR2 as SYDVKM. With 5 bases removed from V and 2 bases from J, the gap between germline ends came to 13 bases. CDR3 in DNA: TGTGCCAGCAGTAGTCGCGGGGGAGGCAATCAGCCCCAGCATTTT. It codes for CASSSRGGGNQPQHF.

J is TRBJ1-2 and V is TRBV7-2; TRBD1 might be the D (5 bases). Trimming stripped 5 bases from V and 1 base from J, with 11 bases between. The CDR3 is made up of 14 amino acids. Per the germline V gene, CDR1 is SGHTA and CDR2 is FQGNSA. CDR3 residues: CASSNDGGNYGYTF. CDR3 nucleotide sequence: TGTGCCAGCAGCAACGACGGGGGTAACTATGGCTACACCTTC.

J is TRBJ1-5 and V is TRBV4-1; maybe TRBD1 (5 bases). Germline V gene lookup returns CDR1 MGHRA and CDR2 YSYEKL. The CDR3 is made up of 17 amino acids. V was shortened by 0 bases and J by 6 bases, with 18 bases between the two germline ends. The CDR3 DNA is TGCGCCAGCAGCCAAGAAGGGGCTTTGATGGTTCGTCAGCCCCAGCATTTT. This sequence encodes CASSQEGALMVRQPQHF.

Only a few counts were recorded for this clone. The chain recombines TRBV28 with TRBJ1-1; TRBD1 agrees at 9 bases. Germline V gives CDR1 MDHEN, CDR2 SYDVKM. With V trimmed by 4 bases and J by 6 bases, 12 bases remained unmatched. The CDR3 sequence is 16 residues long. The CDR3 nucleotides read TGTGCCAGCAGTTCAAACCCGGGACAGGGTATTTCTGAAGCTTTCTTT. Amino acid sequence: CASSSNPGQGISEAFF.

The J gene is TRBJ2-2, the V gene TRBV12-3 or TRBV12-4; TRBD2 might be the D (5 bases). This CDR3 region has 13 residues. V was cut by 7 bases and J by 2 bases, with 8 bases left in between. In nucleotides, the CDR3 is TGTGCCAGCATGGAGGTTAACACCGGGGAGCTGTTTTTT. Amino acid sequence: CASMEVNTGELFF.

The chain carries TRBV19 and TRBJ1-2; D might be TRBD1 (5 bases). CDR3 length equals 13 residues. Trimming pared 4 bases from V and 7 bases from J, leaving 13 bases between. In germline, CDR1 is LNHDA, CDR2 SQIVND (reference sequence). CDR3 nucleotides: TGTGCCAGTAGTAACGCAGGGATTGGTGGCTACACCTTC. Translation gives CASSNAGIGGYTF.

Here the CDR3 DNA reads TGTGCCAGCAGCTCCGGGACAGCCCTCTATAATTCACCCCTCCACTTT. Residues: CASSSGTALYNSPLHF. V gene TRBV5-4 combines with J gene TRBJ1-6, with 7 nucleotides matching TRBD1. V was pared by 3 bases and J by 3 bases, with 6 bases of the junction left unmatched. The CDR3 contains 16 residues. The germline V gene has CDR1 SGHNT and CDR2 YYREEE (reference sequence). Variable domain in full (rest from reference TRBV5-4 and TRBJ1-6): ETGVTQSPTHLIKTRGQQVTLRCSSQSGHNTVSWYQQALGQGPQFIFQYYREEENGRGNFPPRFSGLQFPNYSSELNVNALELDDSALYLCASSSGTALYNSPLHFGNGTRLTVT.

The rearrangement joins TRBV7-8 to TRBJ1-2; 12 nucleotides align to TRBD1. The junction had 10 bases not matched to a gene; V was cut back by 5 bases and J by 6 bases. This CDR3 is built from 16 residues. Germline V gene sequence: CDR1 SGHVS, CDR2 FQNEAQ. CDR3 DNA sequence: TGTGCCAGCAGCCCAAGGGGGGGACAGGGGGCAGATGGCTACACCTTC. This sequence encodes CASSPRGGQGADGYTF. The full variable domain, in which reference TRBV7-8 and TRBJ1-2 provide the parts outside the CDR3, is GAGVSQSPRYKVAKRGQDVALRCDPISGHVSLFWYQQALGQGPEFLTYFQNEAQLDKSGLPSDRFFAERPEGSVSTLKIQRTQQEDSAVYLCASSPRGGQGADGYTFGSGTRLTVV.

The chain has TRBV6-5 and TRBJ2-7; 10 bases are a match to TRBD1. V lost 7 bases, J lost 1 base, and 4 bases stayed unmatched. The CDR3 length is 14 residues. CDR1 is MNHEY, CDR2 SVGAGI, per germline. Here the CDR3 DNA reads TGTGCCAGCACCTGGGACAGGGGTTCCTACGAGCAGTACTTC. This gives the protein CASTWDRGSYEQYF.

J is TRBJ1-1 and V is TRBV19, with 8 bases matching TRBD1. V was clipped by 1 base and J by 11 bases; unmatched bases: 15. Germline CDR1 is LNHDA and CDR2 is SQIVND (reference sequence). This CDR3 has 16 residues. This chain's CDR3 is CASSIVPGQGSLRAFF. DNA for the CDR3: TGTGCCAGTAGTATAGTCCCCGGACAGGGTTCATTGAGGGCTTTCTTT.

V and J are TRBV6-5 and TRBJ2-7, with a tentative D call TRBD1 (5 bases). CDR1 MNHEY and CDR2 SVGAGI come from the germline V gene. The CDR3 consists of 14 residues. Trimming shortened V by 5 bases and J by 2 bases, and 13 bases separated the two germline ends. The CDR3 here is CASSPLTETYEQYF. The DNA for the CDR3 is TGTGCCAGCAGTCCTTTGACAGAAACCTACGAGCAGTACTTC.

J is TRBJ2-7 and V is TRBV5-8, with D possibly TRBD2 on 5 matching bases. Trimming pared 0 bases from V and 1 base from J, leaving 11 bases between. Germline V gene lookup returns CDR1 SGHTS and CDR2 YDEGEE. The CDR3 totals 15 residues. As DNA, the CDR3 is TGTGCCAGCAGCTTGGGAAATCTAGCATCCTACGAGCAGTACTTC. The encoded protein is CASSLGNLASYEQYF.